This T cell receptor (beta chain) stems from a study of PD-L1 blockade in urothelial cancer. Whole-study context: Samples of blood were analyzed 3 weeks (second dose) and 6 weeks after treatment start. Study findings and constraints: In blood sampled pretreatment, TCR clonality below the median predicted better survival.

This table comes from immunoSEQ multiplex PCR, and its TCRdb copy is limited to in-frame clones, with some not included. Here the sample spans about 48,000 clones, approximately 80% being singletons. A word on this clone: The antigen is not known.

Time point denoted: peripheral blood 6 weeks after treatment start. CDR1 MNHEY and CDR2 SVGAGI come from the germline V gene. The CDR3 loop spans 15 amino acids. The V and J ends lost 6 bases and 3 bases, in that order; junction bases with no gene match: 11. The J gene is TRBJ2-7, the V gene TRBV6-5; 7 bases map to TRBD1. The sample here was PBMCs, taken around atezolizumab (anti-PD-L1) treatment. This sequence was found in a man in his 70s with urothelial cancer. The CDR3 nucleotides read TGTGCCAGCAGGGAGCGCCCCGACAGGGACTACGAGCAGTACTTC. Translation: CASRERPDRDYEQYF.